These T cell receptor beta chains were read from a single sample in a study of blood T cell repertoires in COVID-19. Sequencing was performed with immunoSEQ multiplex PCR; in TCRdb, only in-frame clones are kept and a portion is missing. The data show more than 200,000 clones, with 84% seen just once and approximately 1.8% held by the top ten. The sample comprised PBMCs or T cells enriched from blood (not recorded which). These receptors were obtained from a man between 60 and 75 years old who had recovered from COVID-19. The CDR3 runs from the conserved cysteine through the conserved F or W. A D gene is named only where the DNA matches it firmly.

CDR3 protein: CASSLAGTAAGGEQFF
CDR3 DNA: TGCGCCAGCAGCTTGGCCGGGACAGCGGCCGGCGGTGAGCAGTTCTTC
V gene: TRBV5-1
J gene: TRBJ2-1
D gene: TRBD1

CDR3 protein: CASSPRTGGATGELFF
CDR3 DNA: TGTGCCAGCAGCCCGAGGACAGGGGGTGCCACCGGGGAGCTGTTTTTT
V gene: TRBV11-2
J gene: TRBJ2-2
D gene: TRBD1

CDR3 protein: CASSPGTGGSEQYF
CDR3 DNA: TGTGCCAGCAGCCCAGGGACAGGGGGCTCCGAGCAGTACTTC
V gene: TRBV11-2
J gene: TRBJ2-7
D gene: TRBD1

CDR3 protein: CASTPAPGGETGNTIYF
CDR3 DNA: TGTGCCAGTACCCCCGCCCCCGGGGGGGAGACTGGAAACACCATATATTTT
V gene: TRBV19
J gene: TRBJ1-3
D gene: NA

CDR3 protein: CASSQGATGANVLTF
CDR3 DNA: TGTGCCAGCAGCCAGGGGGCAACTGGGGCCAACGTCCTGACTTTC
V gene: TRBV3-1/TRBV3-2
J gene: TRBJ2-6
D gene: NA

CDR3 protein: CASSYSGLAQETQYF
CDR3 DNA: TGTGCCAGCAGTTACTCTGGACTAGCCCAAGAGACCCAGTACTTC
V gene: TRBV6-5
J gene: TRBJ2-5
D gene: TRBD2

CDR3 protein: CASSQTTNTEAFF
CDR3 DNA: TGCGCCAGCAGCCAGACAACGAACACTGAAGCTTTCTTT
V gene: TRBV5-1
J gene: TRBJ1-1
D gene: NA

CDR3 protein: CASRHRGENTEAFF
CDR3 DNA: TGTGCCAGCAGGCATAGGGGCGAGAACACTGAAGCTTTCTTT
V gene: TRBV5-4
J gene: TRBJ1-1
D gene: NA

CDR3 protein: CASSYPYTGELFF
CDR3 DNA: TGTGCCAGCAGTTACCCGTACACCGGGGAGCTGTTTTTT
V gene: TRBV6-2/TRBV6-3
J gene: TRBJ2-2
D gene: NA

CDR3 protein: CASSQASGANTGELFF
CDR3 DNA: TGCGCCAGCAGCCAAGCTAGCGGGGCGAACACCGGGGAGCTGTTTTTT
V gene: TRBV4-1
J gene: TRBJ2-2
D gene: TRBD2

CDR3 protein: CASRSTATNEKLFF
CDR3 DNA: TGTGCCAGCAGATCGACAGCAACTAATGAAAAACTGTTTTTT
V gene: TRBV2
J gene: TRBJ1-4
D gene: NA

CDR3 protein: CASSPTGTGGVNGNTIYF
CDR3 DNA: TGTGCCAGCTCACCGACCGGGACAGGGGGCGTAAATGGAAACACCATATATTTT
V gene: TRBV18
J gene: TRBJ1-3
D gene: TRBD1

CDR3 protein: CAYGQDNTEAFF
CDR3 DNA: TGTGCCTACGGACAGGATAACACTGAAGCTTTCTTT
V gene: TRBV6-5
J gene: TRBJ1-1
D gene: TRBD1

CDR3 protein: CASSLQRGDTEAFF
CDR3 DNA: TGTGCCAGCAGCTTACAGCGAGGCGACACTGAAGCTTTCTTT
V gene: TRBV7-9
J gene: TRBJ1-1
D gene: NA